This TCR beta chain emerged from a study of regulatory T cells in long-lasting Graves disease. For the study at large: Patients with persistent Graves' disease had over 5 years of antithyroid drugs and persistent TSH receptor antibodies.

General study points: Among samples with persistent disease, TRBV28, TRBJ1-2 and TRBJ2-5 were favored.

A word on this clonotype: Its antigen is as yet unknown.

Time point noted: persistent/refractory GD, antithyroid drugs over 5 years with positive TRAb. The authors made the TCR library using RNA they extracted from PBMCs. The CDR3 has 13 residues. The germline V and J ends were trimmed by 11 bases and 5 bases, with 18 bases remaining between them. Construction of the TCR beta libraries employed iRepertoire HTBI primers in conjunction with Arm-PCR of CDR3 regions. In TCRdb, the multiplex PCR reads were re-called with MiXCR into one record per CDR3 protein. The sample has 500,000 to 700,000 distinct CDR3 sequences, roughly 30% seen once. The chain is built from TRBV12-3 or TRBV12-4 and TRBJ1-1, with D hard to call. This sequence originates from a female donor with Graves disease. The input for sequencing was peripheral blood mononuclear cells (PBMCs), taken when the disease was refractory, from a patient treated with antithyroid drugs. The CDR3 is CAAKREYGTEAFF. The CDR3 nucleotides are TGTGCCGCTAAAAGGGAATACGGGACTGAAGCTTTCTTT.